This T cell receptor beta chain was recorded in a study of blood T cell repertoires in COVID-19. Across the whole study: Sites across the United States, Italy and Spain contributed samples from acute and convalescent COVID-19.

As handled by the study authors: Amplification from reference gene primers served as the basis for estimated nucleated cell counts. Produced via immunoSEQ multiplex PCR; TCRdb's table is partial and in-frame only. The V and J calls and clone size are taken from that table; D and trimming were inferred from the DNA. The top ten clones hold less than 4.5% of a sample with 110,000 to 150,000 clones, around 80% of them seen once. CDR3 size: 14 residues. V gave up 4 bases and J gave up 0 bases, with 11 bases separating them. Germline CDR1 SGDLS, CDR2 YYNGEE. The J gene is TRBJ2-7, the V gene TRBV9; tentative D call: TRBD2 (5 bases). Sequencing was carried out using peripheral blood. The TCR sequence derives from a man aged 55 to 70 with acute or convalescent COVID-19. The CDR3 DNA is TGTGCCAGCAGCCTTGGGAGTACCTCCTACGAGCAGTACTTC. Protein sequence: CASSLGSTSYEQYF.